This TCR beta chain emerged from a study of T-cell reconstitution after alpha-beta-depleted transplantation in children listed by TCRdb under 2016. Background for the entire study: T-cell immune reconstitution after TCRalphabeta/CD19-depleted allogeneic hematopoietic cell transplantation in children was quantitatively tracked in the study by means of TCR repertoire profiling.

Libraries came from PCR. The instrument given in TCRdb is Illumina HiSeq 2500. Molecular barcoding was employed in the preparation of TCR libraries, with unique molecular identifiers being used to normalize TCRbeta repertoire quantification. Using fastp at Q25 and MiXCR, TCRdb reprocessed the public reads and kept productive beta chains. Rows with a matching CDR3 protein are joined into one entry that keeps the most common DNA and genes. The sample records a few hundred thousand distinct CDR3 sequences, roughly 21% of which are singletons. The ten largest clonotypes hold less than 4.5% of the sample. This clonotype was seen many times. The target of this receptor is not known. Base qualities are not at hand, and no much larger clone is one base apart. Taken from cysteine to phenylalanine, the CDR3 has 12 residues. The read is trimmed to its CDR3 DNA, 36 bases read in frame from base 1. V loses 6 bases, J loses 9 bases, and the germline ends lie 15 bases apart. The germline V gene (reference sequence) gives CDR1 as DFQATT and CDR2 as SNEGSKA.

The rearrangement combines TRBV20-1 with TRBJ2-1; TRBD2 is a weak D gene call, 5 bases matching. Specimen: PBMCs from the stem cell graft donor, collected from the stem cell graft. The clonotype comes from a human donor who donated a stem cell graft to a child with acute myeloid leukemia. The DNA is as follows: TGCAGTGCCGCGACTATCTTTGGTGAGCAGTTCTTC. Its protein is CSAATIFGEQFF.